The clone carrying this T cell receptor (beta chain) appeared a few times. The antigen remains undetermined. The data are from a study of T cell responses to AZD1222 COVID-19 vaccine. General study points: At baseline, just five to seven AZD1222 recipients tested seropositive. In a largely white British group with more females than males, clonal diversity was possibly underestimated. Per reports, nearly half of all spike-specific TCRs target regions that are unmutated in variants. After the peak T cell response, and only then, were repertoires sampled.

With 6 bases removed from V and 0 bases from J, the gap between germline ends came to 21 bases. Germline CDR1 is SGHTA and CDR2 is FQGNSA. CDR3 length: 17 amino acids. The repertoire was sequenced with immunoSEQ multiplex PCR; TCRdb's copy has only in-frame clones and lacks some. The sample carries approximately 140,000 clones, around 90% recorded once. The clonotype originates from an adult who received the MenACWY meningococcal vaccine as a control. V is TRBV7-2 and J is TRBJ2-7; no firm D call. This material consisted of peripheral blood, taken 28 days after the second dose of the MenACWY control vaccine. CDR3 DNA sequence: TGTGCCAGCAGTTCCTCGTCTGGGGTGACGAGCTCCTACGAGCAGTACTTC. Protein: CASSSSSGVTSSYEQYF.